These 25 T cell receptor beta chains were all obtained from the same sample, sequenced in a study of Graves' ophthalmopathy and Graves' hyperthyroidism. The authors amplified TCR beta CDR3 regions, and they did so from RNA transcripts for repertoire sequencing. First-round RT-PCR used HTBI primers; second-round multiplex PCR followed. TCRdb processed the multiplex PCR reads anew with MiXCR; each CDR3 protein has one entry. Of hundreds of thousands of distinct CDR3 sequences listed, about a fifth were seen once; the top ten hold around 6.5%. Sequenced sample: peripheral blood. The receptors were sampled from a woman aged 18-29 years with stable Graves' hyperthyroidism. Some clones in this sample may be carry-over from other donors' samples.

The table lists this clonotype with many counts. The J gene is TRBJ1-1, the V gene TRBV20-1; D remains unclear. The ends were cut back, 0 bases at V and 0 bases at J, with 11 bases in the middle. CDR1 DFQATT and CDR2 SNEGSKA come from the germline V gene (reference sequence). This CDR3 is built from 15 residues. The CDR3 bases are TGCAGTGCTAGAGATCTTAGACGGGTGAACACTGAAGCTTTCTTT. Its protein is CSARDLRRVNTEAFF.

The chain links TRBV27 to TRBJ1-6, with 9 bases aligning to TRBD1. The CDR3 totals 16 residues. V shed 3 bases, J shed 3 bases, and the junction held 3 bases outside the gene matches. Germline V gene sequence: CDR1 MNHEY, CDR2 SMNVEV (reference sequence). The CDR3 DNA reads TGTGCCAGCAGTTTGGGGACAGGGTACTATAATTCACCCCTCCACTTT. It specifies CASSLGTGYYNSPLHF.

This rearrangement joins TRBV19 to TRBJ2-2; tentatively, D is TRBD1 (5 bases). The CDR3 covers 14 residues. CDR1 is LNHDA and CDR2 is SQIVND in the germline V gene (reference sequence). V was trimmed by 2 bases and J by 5 bases, leaving 9 bases between them. Here the CDR3 DNA reads TGTGCCAGTAGTATATCACCAGGGACCGGGGAGCTGTTTTTT. Translated, it gives CASSISPGTGELFF. The entire variable domain, with the rest obtained from reference TRBV19 and TRBJ2-2, is as follows: DGGITQSPKYLFRKEGQNVTLSCEQNLNHDAMYWYRQDPGQGLRLIYYSQIVNDFQKGDIAEGYSVSREKKESFPLTVTSAQKNPTAFYLCASSISPGTGELFFGEGSRLTVL.

This rearrangement joins TRBV12-3 or TRBV12-4 to TRBJ2-2; possible D gene TRBD2, 6 bases. The CDR3 covers 14 residues. V lost 7 bases and J lost 1, with 10 bases in between. CDR3 sequence reads: CASTKGLNTGELFF. CDR3 DNA: TGTGCCAGCACCAAGGGACTGAACACCGGGGAGCTGTTTTTT.

With regard to this clonotype: A much larger clone sits a single nucleotide away, making a read error possible. This chain uses TRBV7-9 with TRBJ2-5; 8 bases line up with TRBD1. The CDR3 spans 16 residues. Germline V lookup: CDR1 SEHNR, CDR2 FQNEAQ (reference sequence). CDR3 loop: CASSHRGTGRQETKYF. For the CDR3, the DNA is TGTGCCAGCAGCCACCGAGGGACAGGTCGACAAGAGACCAAGTACTTC. The full variable domain, in which reference TRBV7-9 and TRBJ2-5 provide the parts outside the CDR3, is DTGVSQNPRHKITKRGQNVTFRCDPISEHNRLYWYRQTLGQGPEFLTYFQNEAQLEKSRLLSDRFSAERPKGSFSTLEIQRTEQGDSAMYLCASSHRGTGRQETKYFGPGTRLLVL.

The table lists this clonotype with many counts. The chain carries TRBV19 and TRBJ1-5; the match to TRBD1 covers 10 bases. CDR3 length: 17 residues. Trimming cost V 3 bases and J 5 bases; bases outside gene matches: 10. CDR1 is LNHDA and CDR2 is SQIVND in the germline V gene (reference sequence). The CDR3 sequence: CASSIGPGTGAYQPQHF. The CDR3 coding sequence is TGTGCCAGTAGTATCGGGCCCGGGACAGGGGCATATCAGCCCCAGCATTTT.

This clonotype was found many times. The chain joins TRBV20-1 to TRBJ1-6, with unresolved D. This CDR3 comprises 14 residues. CDR1 and CDR2 (germline): DFQATT, SNEGSKA (reference sequence). Trimming pared 3 bases from V and 2 bases from J, leaving 8 bases between. CDR3 sequence reads: CSARISPYNSPLHF. CDR3 nucleotide sequence: TGCAGTGCTAGGATATCCCCCTATAATTCACCCCTCCACTTT.

This clonotype was found many times. The chain recombines TRBV5-4 with TRBJ1-6; D possibly corresponds to TRBD1 (6 bases). CDR1 SGHNT and CDR2 YYREEE come from the germline V gene (reference sequence). This CDR3 has 14 amino acids. V was trimmed by 0 bases and J by 11 bases, leaving 12 bases between them. The CDR3 DNA reads as TGTGCCAGCAGCTTGGAGGGGGGCTGGGCACCCCTCCACTTT. It is translated as CASSLEGGWAPLHF.

This clonotype has more than one count but fewer than ten. The rearrangement links TRBV15 to TRBJ1-1; possible D gene TRBD1, 5 bases. V lost 2 bases, J lost 1 base, and 14 bases lay in between. The germline V gene has CDR1 LNHNV and CDR2 YYDKDF (reference sequence). CDR3 length equals 16 residues. CDR3 nucleotide sequence: TGTGCCACCAGCAGAAGGACCGGGACTGCGAACACTGAAGCTTTCTTT. It is translated as CATSRRTGTANTEAFF.

This clonotype was detected a few times. This chain uses TRBV6-5 with TRBJ2-7; 8 bases line up with TRBD1. In germline, CDR1 is MNHEY, CDR2 SVGAGI. The J segment lost 0 bases and the V segment lost 0 bases, leaving 4 bases of the junction unmatched. The CDR3 extends over 16 amino acids. As DNA, the CDR3 is TGTGCCAGCAGTTACTCCTGGACAGGGCCCTCCTACGAGCAGTACTTC. Its protein is CASSYSWTGPSYEQYF.

This sequence joins TRBV29-1 and TRBJ1-1; D remains ambiguous. V was pared by 3 bases and J by 1 base, with 6 bases between. This CDR3 region has 12 residues. CDR1 is SQVTM and CDR2 is ANQGSEA in the germline V gene. The CDR3 region is CSVDIENTEAFF. The CDR3 DNA reads as TGCAGCGTTGATATAGAGAACACTGAAGCTTTCTTT.

This clonotype was picked up many times. This chain links TRBV10-2 with TRBJ1-5; D is possibly TRBD1 (5 bases). CDR1 WSHSY and CDR2 SAAADI come from the germline V gene. There are 14 residues in the CDR3. Trimming removed 4 bases from V and 1 base from J, with 8 bases in between. CDR3 in amino acids: CASSGGRSNQPQHF. In DNA, the CDR3 is TGCGCCAGCAGTGGGGGGAGGAGCAATCAGCCCCAGCATTTT.

V and J are TRBV28 and TRBJ2-5; 8 nucleotides match TRBD1. V gave up 7 bases and J gave up 5 bases; unmatched junction bases: 12. The CDR3 totals 15 residues. The V gene's germline CDR1 is MDHEN and CDR2 SYDVKM. The CDR3 DNA is TGTGCCAGCACTAACGGACAGGGCTGGGGGGAGACCCAGTACTTC. This sequence encodes CASTNGQGWGETQYF.

This clonotype was seen at least ten times. The chain joins TRBV2 to TRBJ1-6; TRBD1 is a possible D gene (5 bases). V gave up 7 bases and J gave up 13 bases, with 20 bases separating them. Germline V gene sequence: CDR1 SNHLY, CDR2 FYNNEI. This CDR3 comprises 14 residues. CDR3 nucleotide sequence: TGTGCCAGCACCCCCAGGGTTGGAAGAGACCCCCTCCACTTT. This sequence encodes CASTPRVGRDPLHF.

The rearrangement joins TRBV28 to TRBJ1-6; TRBD1 aligns across 7 bases. The CDR3 has 15 residues. CDR1 is MDHEN and CDR2 is SYDVKM in the germline V gene. V shed 3 bases and J 6 bases; nucleotides not matched to a gene: 5. CDR3 DNA: TGTGCCAGCAGTTTTTCTCGGGACAGTAATTCACCCCTCCACTTT. Translation gives CASSFSRDSNSPLHF.

This clonotype was detected only a few times. For the CDR3, the DNA is TGTGCCAGCAGTTTTACCCAGGGTCCTGAGGGCTACACCTTC. Translating gives CASSFTQGPEGYTF. V and J are TRBV5-5 and TRBJ1-2, with D maybe TRBD1 (5 bases). The CDR3 consists of 14 residues. Germline values: CDR1 SGHKS, CDR2 YYEKEE (reference sequence). Trimming removed 5 bases at V and 8 bases at J, with 19 bases between.

This sequence joins TRBV27 and TRBJ2-5; D may be TRBD1 or TRBD2 (5 bases each). V was trimmed by 5 bases and J by 2 bases, leaving 12 bases between them. This CDR3 region has 14 residues. The germline gives CDR1 MNHEY, CDR2 SMNVEV (reference sequence). The CDR3 coding sequence is TGTGCCAGCAGTGCAAGGGACGTTCAAGAGACCCAGTACTTC. Translation gives CASSARDVQETQYF.

This clonotype was recorded many times. This chain connects TRBV28 to TRBJ1-2, with D unclear. The germline CDR1 and CDR2 sequences are MDHEN and SYDVKM. V shed 5 bases and J shed 8 bases, with 12 bases lying between them. The CDR3 spans 12 residues. The CDR3 loop is CASSVGERGYTF. The CDR3 region has the DNA TGTGCCAGCAGTGTCGGGGAGAGGGGCTACACCTTC.

This clonotype was detected ten times or more. The J gene is TRBJ2-2, the V gene TRBV30; D unresolved. Trimming removed 7 bases at V and 0 bases at J, with 6 bases between. The CDR3 length is 12 residues. Germline CDR1 reads GTSNPN; CDR2 reads SVGIG (reference sequence). Written as DNA, the CDR3 is TGTGCCTCCCTGGCGAACACCGGGGAGCTGTTTTTT. Amino acid sequence: CASLANTGELFF.

This clonotype was detected many times. The V call is TRBV9, the J call TRBJ2-7; possibly TRBD1 or TRBD2 for D (5 bases each). V was pared by 4 bases and J by 6 bases, with 20 bases between. CDR1 is SGDLS and CDR2 is YYNGEE in the germline V gene. The length of the CDR3 is 15 residues. The CDR3 sequence is CASSPRDGDVGEQYF. CDR3 bases: TGTGCCAGCAGCCCCCGGGACGGGGACGTGGGCGAGCAGTACTTC.

This clonotype has ten or more counts. The chain combines TRBV6-1 with TRBJ1-1; D uncertain. The CDR3 runs to 17 residues. CDR1 MNHNS and CDR2 SASEGT come from the germline V gene. V gave up 5 bases and J gave up 0 bases, with 19 bases separating them. The CDR3 bases are TGTGCCAGCAGTCCAAGAGGACTCTGGGTAGTGAACACTGAAGCTTTCTTT. Protein product: CASSPRGLWVVNTEAFF.

This clonotype was seen many times. J is TRBJ2-5 and V is TRBV6-1; D is unresolved. The CDR3 runs to 14 residues. Germline CDR1 reads MNHNS; CDR2 reads SASEGT. The V end was cut by 5 bases, the J end by 5 bases, with 15 bases between. This CDR3 is CASSPSLQVETQYF. The CDR3 nucleotides read TGTGCCAGCAGTCCATCCCTGCAGGTGGAGACCCAGTACTTC.

The J gene is TRBJ2-6, the V gene TRBV11-1; 8 bases agree with TRBD1. V shed 5 bases, J shed 2 bases, and the junction held 8 bases outside the gene matches. Germline CDR1 reads SGHAT; CDR2 reads FQDESV (reference sequence). This CDR3 is built from 17 residues. The CDR3 loop reads CASSLGQGLAGANVLTF. The CDR3 DNA reads TGTGCCAGCAGCCTAGGACAGGGCCTGGCTGGGGCCAACGTCCTGACTTTC.

There are many counts of this clonotype. The rearrangement links TRBV12-3 or TRBV12-4 to TRBJ2-7, with a weak D call TRBD2 (6 bases). CDR3 length equals 15 residues. The V end was cut by 2 bases, the J end by 1 base, with 12 bases between. CDR3 sequence: CASSLSGGASYEQYF. The CDR3, as DNA: TGTGCCAGCAGTTTATCTGGCGGGGCTTCCTACGAGCAGTACTTC.

This clonotype was seen repeatedly, ten times or more. V gene TRBV28 combines with J gene TRBJ2-5; 9 nucleotides match TRBD1. Per the germline V gene, CDR1 is MDHEN and CDR2 is SYDVKM. J lost 1 base, V lost 1 base, and 13 bases had no gene match. CDR3 length: 19 residues. The CDR3 here is CASSLYSWTGDYRQETQYF. The CDR3 DNA reads as TGTGCCAGCAGTTTATATTCCTGGACAGGGGATTATCGCCAAGAGACCCAGTACTTC. The whole variable domain, remainder taken from reference TRBV28 and TRBJ2-5, is DVKVTQSSRYLVKRTGEKVFLECVQDMDHENMFWYRQDPGLGLRLIYFSYDVKMKEKGDIPEGYSVSREKKERFSLILESASTNQTSMYLCASSLYSWTGDYRQETQYFGPGTRLLVL.